The 14 T cell receptor beta chains below come from one sample, sequenced in a study of CXCR3-negative and CXCR3-positive naive CD8 T cells. The study's findings and limits: More hydrophobic TRB CDR3s occurred in CXCR3-positive than in CXCR3-negative naive cells.

Via 5' RACE with UMI labels, TRB cDNA libraries were prepared. Each CDR3 protein gets one entry in TCRdb, which reprocessed the 5' RACE reads and gives no DNA. The specimen's table records approximately 120,000 distinct CDR3 sequences. These receptors are not linked to any known antigen. The source material was naive CXCR3+ CD8+ T cells from blood. Stated subset: CD45RO-CCR7+CD27+CD95- naive CD8+ T cells expressing CXCR3 (TNR3+). The receptors were gathered from a human donor in good health. Some clones in this sample may be carry-over from other donors' samples.

The chain employs TRBV19 and TRBJ1-5. This CDR3 contains 15 residues. Germline CDR1 and CDR2: LNHDA and SQIVND (reference sequence). This CDR3 reads CASSISTSSNQPQHF.

CDR3 sequence: CASSLVTGPSYNEQFF. V and J are TRBV5-1 and TRBJ2-1; without DNA, the TCRdb call of TRBD2 cannot be checked. CDR1 SGHRS and CDR2 YFSETQ come from the germline V gene. CDR3 size: 16 residues.

The V gene is TRBV5-1, the J gene TRBJ2-7. The CDR3 extends over 15 amino acids. Germline CDR1 reads SGHRS; CDR2 reads YFSETQ. CDR3 in amino acids: CASSLGGGAPHEQYF.

The chain couples TRBV3-1 to TRBJ2-7; lacking DNA, the TRBD1 call made by TCRdb goes unchecked. Germline V CDR1 and CDR2: LGHDT, YNNKEL (reference sequence). This CDR3 has 15 amino acids. CDR3 amino acids: CASSPSRDTDYEQYF.

This chain links TRBV7-8 with TRBJ2-3; TCRdb gives TRBD2 as the D gene, but with no DNA this cannot be confirmed. The CDR3 is 15 amino acids. Germline assignment: CDR1 SGHVS and CDR2 FQNEAQ. CDR3 sequence reads: CASSLRSGRSDTQYF.

The chain combines TRBV11-3 with TRBJ1-2; the TRBD1 assignment by TCRdb is unverifiable without DNA. CDR1 SGHNT and CDR2 YENEEA come from the germline V gene. This CDR3 comprises 16 residues. CDR3 protein: CASSPNPGQSNYGYTF. Variable domain in full (rest from reference TRBV11-3 and TRBJ1-2): EAGVVQSPRYKIIEKKQPVAFWCNPISGHNTLYWYLQNLGQGPELLIRYENEEAVDDSQLPKDRFSAERLKGVDSTLKIQPAELGDSAVYLCASSPNPGQSNYGYTFGSGTRLTVV.

V gene TRBV11-3 combines with J gene TRBJ1-1; without DNA, the TCRdb call of TRBD1 cannot be checked. The CDR3 is 16 residues long. Germline V gene sequence: CDR1 SGHNT, CDR2 YENEEA. The chain's CDR3 is CASSRRGDRLNTEAFF.

This chain joins TRBV7-9 and TRBJ1-2; TCRdb indicates TRBD1, and absent DNA this call remains unverified. Germline lookup yields CDR1 SEHNR and CDR2 FQNEAQ (reference sequence). The CDR3 sequence is 14 residues long. CDR3 sequence reads: CASSSPGARGGYTF.

The chain recombines TRBV4-2 with TRBJ1-1. CDR1 is LGHNA and CDR2 is YNFKEQ in the germline V gene. The CDR3 extends over 13 amino acids. Here the CDR3 reads CASSQGGITEAFF.

The chain links TRBV12-3 or TRBV12-4 to TRBJ2-5; the TRBD1 assignment by TCRdb is unverifiable without DNA. The CDR3 consists of 19 residues. CDR3 region: CASSSSLAVLAGLGGTQYF.

The gene calls are TRBV4-1 and TRBJ2-7. The CDR3 extends over 14 amino acids. Germline V gene lookup returns CDR1 MGHRA and CDR2 YSYEKL. The chain's CDR3 is CASSQQFLGYEQYF.

The rearrangement uses TRBV20-1 and TRBJ2-7. The germline V gene encodes CDR1 DFQATT and CDR2 SNEGSKA (reference sequence). The CDR3 sequence is 11 residues long. This chain's CDR3 is CSAESNYEQYF.

V usage is TRBV2 and J usage is TRBJ2-5; TCRdb's D call of TRBD2 is untestable without DNA. CDR1 and CDR2 (germline): SNHLY, FYNNEI. This CDR3 region has 17 residues. The chain's CDR3 is CASSERTSGYSQETQYF.

The CDR3 sequence: CASSPTYNSPLHF. V usage is TRBV7-6 and J usage is TRBJ1-6. Germline V CDR1 and CDR2: SGHVS, FNYEAQ. This CDR3 has 13 residues.